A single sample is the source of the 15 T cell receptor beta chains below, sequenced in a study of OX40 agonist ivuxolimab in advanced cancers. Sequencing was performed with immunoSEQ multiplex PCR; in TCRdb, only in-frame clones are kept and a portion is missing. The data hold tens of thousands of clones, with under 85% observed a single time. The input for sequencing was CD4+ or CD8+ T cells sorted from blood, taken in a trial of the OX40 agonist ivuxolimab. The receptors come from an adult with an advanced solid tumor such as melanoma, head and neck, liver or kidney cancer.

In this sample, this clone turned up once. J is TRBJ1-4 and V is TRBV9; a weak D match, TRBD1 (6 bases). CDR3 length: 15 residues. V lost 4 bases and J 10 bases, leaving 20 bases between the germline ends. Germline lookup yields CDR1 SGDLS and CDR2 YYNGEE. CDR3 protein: CASSQSAGAPGKLFF. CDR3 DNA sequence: TGTGCCAGCAGCCAGAGTGCAGGGGCTCCCGGAAAACTGTTTTTT.

The CDR3 loop reads CASSLSMNTEAFF. The CDR3 bases are TGCGCCAGCAGCTTATCTATGAACACTGAAGCTTTCTTT. V is TRBV5-1 and J is TRBJ1-1; no firm D call. CDR1 is SGHRS, CDR2 YFSETQ, per germline. CDR3 length equals 13 residues. The V end lost 2 bases, the J end lost 0 bases, and 5 bases lay between the germline ends.

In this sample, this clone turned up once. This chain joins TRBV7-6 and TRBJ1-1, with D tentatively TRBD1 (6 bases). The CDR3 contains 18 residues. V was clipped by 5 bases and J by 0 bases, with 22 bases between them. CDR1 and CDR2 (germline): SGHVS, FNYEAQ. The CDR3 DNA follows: TGTGCCAGCAGCACGGACGGAGGGGGGATTAACATGAACACTGAAGCTTTCTTT. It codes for CASSTDGGGINMNTEAFF.

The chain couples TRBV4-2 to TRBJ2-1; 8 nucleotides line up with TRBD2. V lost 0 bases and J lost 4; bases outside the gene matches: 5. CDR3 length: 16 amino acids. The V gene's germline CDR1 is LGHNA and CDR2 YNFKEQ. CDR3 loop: CASSQEGSGAYNEQFF. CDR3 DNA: TGTGCCAGCAGCCAAGAAGGTAGCGGGGCGTACAATGAGCAGTTCTTC.

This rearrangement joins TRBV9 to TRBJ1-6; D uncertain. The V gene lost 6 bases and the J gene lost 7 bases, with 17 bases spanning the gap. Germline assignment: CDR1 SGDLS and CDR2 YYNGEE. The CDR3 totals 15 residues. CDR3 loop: CASTKDGVWNSPLHF. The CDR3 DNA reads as TGTGCCAGCACCAAAGACGGAGTCTGGAATTCACCCCTCCACTTT.

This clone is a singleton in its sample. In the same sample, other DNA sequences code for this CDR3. CDR3 coding DNA: TGTGCCAGCAGCCCCTCGTGGGATCAGCCCCAGCATTTT. Translating it yields CASSPSWDQPQHF. The gene calls are TRBV27 and TRBJ1-5; D is uncertain. The CDR3 covers 13 residues. The V gene lost 6 bases and the J gene lost 5 bases, with 11 bases spanning the gap. Germline V gene sequence: CDR1 MNHEY, CDR2 SMNVEV (reference sequence).

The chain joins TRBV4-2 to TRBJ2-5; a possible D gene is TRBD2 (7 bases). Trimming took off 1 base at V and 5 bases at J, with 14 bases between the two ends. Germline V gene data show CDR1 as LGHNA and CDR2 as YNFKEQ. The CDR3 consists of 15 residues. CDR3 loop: CASSQGGGPAETQYF. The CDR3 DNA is TGTGCCAGCAGCCAAGGGGGGGGGCCGGCGGAGACCCAGTACTTC.

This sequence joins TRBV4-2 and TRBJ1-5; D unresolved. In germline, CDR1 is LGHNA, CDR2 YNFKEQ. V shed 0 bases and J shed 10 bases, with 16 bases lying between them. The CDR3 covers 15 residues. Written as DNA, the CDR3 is TGTGCCAGCAGCCAAGAAGAGGCAGCCCTACAACCCCAGCATTTT. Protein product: CASSQEEAALQPQHF.

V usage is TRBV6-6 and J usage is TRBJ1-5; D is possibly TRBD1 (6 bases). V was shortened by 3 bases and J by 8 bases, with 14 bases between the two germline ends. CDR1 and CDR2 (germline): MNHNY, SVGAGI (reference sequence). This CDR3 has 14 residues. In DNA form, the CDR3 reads TGTGCCAGCAGTTATGGCAGGGGTCTGGAGCCCCAGCATTTT. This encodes CASSYGRGLEPQHF.

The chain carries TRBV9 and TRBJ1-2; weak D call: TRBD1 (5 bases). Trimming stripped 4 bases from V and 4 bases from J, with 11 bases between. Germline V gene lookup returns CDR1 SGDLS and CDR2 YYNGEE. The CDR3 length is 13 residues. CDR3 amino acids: CASSPGTAYGYTF. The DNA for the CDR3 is TGTGCCAGCAGCCCCGGGACTGCCTATGGCTACACCTTC.

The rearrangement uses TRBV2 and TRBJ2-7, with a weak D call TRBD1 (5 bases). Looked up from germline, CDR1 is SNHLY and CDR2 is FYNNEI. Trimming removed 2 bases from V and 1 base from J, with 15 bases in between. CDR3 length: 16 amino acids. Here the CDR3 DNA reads TGTGCCAGCAGTGAATTCCTCACAGGCCAATCCTACGAGCAGTACTTC. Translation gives CASSEFLTGQSYEQYF.

The CDR3 nucleotides read TGTGCCAGCAGCTTAATGACTGAACAAGAGACCCAGTACTTC. Its protein product is CASSLMTEQETQYF. The V gene is TRBV7-9, the J gene TRBJ2-5; D not resolved. V gave up 2 bases and J gave up 2 bases, with 9 bases separating them. CDR1 SEHNR and CDR2 FQNEAQ come from the germline V gene (reference sequence). CDR3 length: 14 amino acids.

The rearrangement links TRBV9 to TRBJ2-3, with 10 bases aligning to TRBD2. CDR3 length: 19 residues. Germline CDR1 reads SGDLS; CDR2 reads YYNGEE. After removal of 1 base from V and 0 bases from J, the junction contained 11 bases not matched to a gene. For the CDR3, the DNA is TGTGCCAGCAGCGTACCCGGAGGGCTAGCGGGGGTTAGCACAGATACGCAGTATTTT. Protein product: CASSVPGGLAGVSTDTQYF.

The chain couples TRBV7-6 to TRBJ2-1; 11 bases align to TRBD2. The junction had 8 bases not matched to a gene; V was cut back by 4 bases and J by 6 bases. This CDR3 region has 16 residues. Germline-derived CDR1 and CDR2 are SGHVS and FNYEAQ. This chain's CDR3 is CASSSQIAGGPNEQFF. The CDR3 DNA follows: TGTGCCAGCAGCTCCCAGATAGCGGGGGGGCCCAATGAGCAGTTCTTC.

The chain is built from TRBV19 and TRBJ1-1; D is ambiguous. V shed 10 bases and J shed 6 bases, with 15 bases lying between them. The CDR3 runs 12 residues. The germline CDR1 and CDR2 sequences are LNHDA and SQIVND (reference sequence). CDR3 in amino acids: CATRDPFAEAFF. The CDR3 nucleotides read TGTGCCACCAGAGACCCTTTCGCTGAAGCTTTCTTT.